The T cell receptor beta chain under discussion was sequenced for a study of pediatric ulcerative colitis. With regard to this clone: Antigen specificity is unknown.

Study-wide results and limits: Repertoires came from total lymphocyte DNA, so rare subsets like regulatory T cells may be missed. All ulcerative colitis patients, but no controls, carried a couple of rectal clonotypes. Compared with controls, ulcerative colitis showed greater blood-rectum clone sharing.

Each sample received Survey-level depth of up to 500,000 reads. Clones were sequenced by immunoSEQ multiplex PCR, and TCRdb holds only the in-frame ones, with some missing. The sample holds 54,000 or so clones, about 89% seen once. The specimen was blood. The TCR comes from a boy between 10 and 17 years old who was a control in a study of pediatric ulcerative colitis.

The CDR3 sequence: CASSATSNTEAFF. CDR3 coding DNA: TGTGCCAGCAGTGCTACAAGCAACACTGAAGCTTTCTTT. The chain recombines TRBV6-1 with TRBJ1-1; D uncertain. V lost 4 bases and J lost 2, with 8 bases in between. The germline V gene encodes CDR1 MNHNS and CDR2 SASEGT. The CDR3 has 13 amino acids.